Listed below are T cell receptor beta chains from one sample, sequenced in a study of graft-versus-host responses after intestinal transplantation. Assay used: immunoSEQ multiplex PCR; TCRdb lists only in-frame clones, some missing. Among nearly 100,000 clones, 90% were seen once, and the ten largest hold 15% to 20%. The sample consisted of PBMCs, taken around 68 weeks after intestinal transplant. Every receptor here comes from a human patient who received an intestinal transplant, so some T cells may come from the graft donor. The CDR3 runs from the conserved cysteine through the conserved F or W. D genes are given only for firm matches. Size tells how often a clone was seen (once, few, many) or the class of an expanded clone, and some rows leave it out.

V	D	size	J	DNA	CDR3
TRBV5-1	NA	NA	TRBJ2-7	TGCGCCAGCAGCGGCAGCTCTCACTATTCCTCCTACGAGCAGTACTTC	CASSGSSHYSSYEQYF
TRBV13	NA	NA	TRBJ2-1	TGTGCCAGCAGCTTACCTTATAGCTCCTACAATGAGCAGTTCTTC	CASSLPYSSYNEQFF
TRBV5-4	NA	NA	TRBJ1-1	TGTGCCAGCAGCTTGTTTCCGAACACTGAAGCTTTCTTT	CASSLFPNTEAFF
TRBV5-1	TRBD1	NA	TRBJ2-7	TGCGCCAGCAGCTTGACCGGACAGGGGTTCCCGAGTCGGCACGAGCAGTACTTC	CASSLTGQGFPSRHEQYF
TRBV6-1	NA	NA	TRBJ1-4	TGTGCCAGCAGAAGGGCGGCGTCTACTAATGAAAAACTGTTTTTT	CASRRAASTNEKLFF
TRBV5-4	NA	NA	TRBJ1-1	TGTGCCAGCAGCTTGACGGGGGATGGCACTGAAGCTTTCTTT	CASSLTGDGTEAFF
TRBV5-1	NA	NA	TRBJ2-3	TGCGCCAGCAGCTTTGGTGGATCAGATACGCAGTATTTT	CASSFGGSDTQYF
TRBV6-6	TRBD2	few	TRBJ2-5	TGTGCCAGCAGTTATACGGGGGGGGGAGAGACCCAGTACTTC	CASSYTGGGETQYF
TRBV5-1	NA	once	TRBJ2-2	TGCGCCAGGGAAACCGGCCCCGGGAACACCGGGGAGCTGTTTTTT	CARETGPGNTGELFF
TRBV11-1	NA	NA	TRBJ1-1	TGTGCCAGCAGCTTAGGTCCAGGAAACACTGAAGCTTTCTTT	CASSLGPGNTEAFF
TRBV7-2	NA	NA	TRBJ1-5	TGTGCCAGCAGCCAAGGGGTGGGCGGGGGCGGTCAGCCCCAGCATTTT	CASSQGVGGGGQPQHF